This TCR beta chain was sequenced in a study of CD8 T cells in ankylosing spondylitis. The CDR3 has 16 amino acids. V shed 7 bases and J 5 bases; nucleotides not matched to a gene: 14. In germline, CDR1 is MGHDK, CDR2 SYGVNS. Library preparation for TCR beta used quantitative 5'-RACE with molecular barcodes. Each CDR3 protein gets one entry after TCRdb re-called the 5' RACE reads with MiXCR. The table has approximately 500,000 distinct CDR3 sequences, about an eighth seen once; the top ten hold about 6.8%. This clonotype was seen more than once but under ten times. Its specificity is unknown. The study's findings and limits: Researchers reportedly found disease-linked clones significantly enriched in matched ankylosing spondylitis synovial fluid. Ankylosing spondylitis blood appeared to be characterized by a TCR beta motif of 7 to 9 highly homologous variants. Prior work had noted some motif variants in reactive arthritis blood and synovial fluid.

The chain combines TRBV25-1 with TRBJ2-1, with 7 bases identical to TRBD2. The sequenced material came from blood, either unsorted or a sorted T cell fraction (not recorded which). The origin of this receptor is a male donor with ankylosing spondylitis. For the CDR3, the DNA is TGTGCCAGCACTACAACTAGCGAGACAATTAACAATGAGCAGTTCTTC. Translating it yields CASTTTSETINNEQFF.